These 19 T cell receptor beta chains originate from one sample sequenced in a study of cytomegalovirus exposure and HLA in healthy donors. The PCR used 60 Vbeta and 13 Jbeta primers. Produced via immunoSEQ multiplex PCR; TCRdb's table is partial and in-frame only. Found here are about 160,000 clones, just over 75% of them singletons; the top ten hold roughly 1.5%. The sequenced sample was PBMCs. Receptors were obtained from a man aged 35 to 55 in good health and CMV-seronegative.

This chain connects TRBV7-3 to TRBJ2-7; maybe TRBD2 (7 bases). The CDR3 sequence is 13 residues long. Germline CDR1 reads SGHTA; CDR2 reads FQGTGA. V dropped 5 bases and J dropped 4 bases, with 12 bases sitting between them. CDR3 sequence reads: CASSLGGEYEQYF. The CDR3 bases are TGTGCCAGCAGCCTAGGGGGGGAGTACGAGCAGTACTTC.

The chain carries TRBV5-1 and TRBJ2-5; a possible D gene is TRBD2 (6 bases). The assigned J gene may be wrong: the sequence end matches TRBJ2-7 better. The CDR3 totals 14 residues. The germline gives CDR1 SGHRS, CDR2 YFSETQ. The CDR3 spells CASCRDSTSYEQYF. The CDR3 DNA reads TGCGCCAGCTGCCGGGACTCTACTTCCTACGAGCAGTACTTC.

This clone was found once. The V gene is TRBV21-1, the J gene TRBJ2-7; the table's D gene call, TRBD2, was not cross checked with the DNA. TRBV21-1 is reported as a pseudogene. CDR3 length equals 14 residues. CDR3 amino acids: CASSNRVPPNEQYV. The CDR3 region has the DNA TGTGCCAGCAGCAACCGGGTACCTCCCAACGAGCAGTACGTC.

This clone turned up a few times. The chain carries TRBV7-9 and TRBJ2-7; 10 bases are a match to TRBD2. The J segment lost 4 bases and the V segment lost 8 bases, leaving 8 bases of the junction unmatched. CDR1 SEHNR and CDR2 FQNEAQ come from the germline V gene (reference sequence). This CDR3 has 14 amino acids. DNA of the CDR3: TGTGCCAGCCAAGCTAGCGGGGGATTATACGAGCAGTACGTC. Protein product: CASQASGGLYEQYV.

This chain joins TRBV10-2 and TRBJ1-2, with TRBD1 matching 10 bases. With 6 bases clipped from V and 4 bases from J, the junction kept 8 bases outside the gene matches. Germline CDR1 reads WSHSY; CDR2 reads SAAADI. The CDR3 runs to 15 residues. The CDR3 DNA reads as TGCGCCAGCAGCGGGGACAGGGGAGGGGCCTATGGCTACACCTTC. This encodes CASSGDRGGAYGYTF.

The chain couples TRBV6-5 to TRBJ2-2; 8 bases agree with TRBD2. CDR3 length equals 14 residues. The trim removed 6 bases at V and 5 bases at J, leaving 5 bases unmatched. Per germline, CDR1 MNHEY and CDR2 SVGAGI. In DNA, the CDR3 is TGTGCCAGCAGAACGCCGGGGGGGACCGGGGAGCTGTTTTTT. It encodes CASRTPGGTGELFF.

The CDR3 coding sequence is TGTGCCTATCAGGCATCAGGGGTGAACTATGGCTACACCTTC. Its translation: CAYQASGVNYGYTF. The V call is TRBV30, the J call TRBJ1-2, with a tentative D call TRBD1 (6 bases). The V end lost 7 bases, the J end lost 2 bases, and 17 bases lay between the germline ends. The CDR3 loop spans 14 amino acids. CDR1 and CDR2 from the germline V gene are GTSNPN and SVGIG (reference sequence).

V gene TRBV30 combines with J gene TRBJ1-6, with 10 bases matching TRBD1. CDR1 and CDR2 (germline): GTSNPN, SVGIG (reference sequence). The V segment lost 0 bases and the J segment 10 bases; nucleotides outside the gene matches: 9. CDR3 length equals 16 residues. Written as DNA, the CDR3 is TGTGCCTGGAGTGTTCCCAGGACAGGGGGTAACTCACCCCTCCACTTT. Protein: CAWSVPRTGGNSPLHF.

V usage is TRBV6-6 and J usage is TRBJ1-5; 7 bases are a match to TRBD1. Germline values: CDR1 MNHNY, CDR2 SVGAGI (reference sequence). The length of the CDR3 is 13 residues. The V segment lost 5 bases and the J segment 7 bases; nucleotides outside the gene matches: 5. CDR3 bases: TGTGCCAGCAGTACGCAACAGGGGCAGCCCCAGCATTTT. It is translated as CASSTQQGQPQHF.

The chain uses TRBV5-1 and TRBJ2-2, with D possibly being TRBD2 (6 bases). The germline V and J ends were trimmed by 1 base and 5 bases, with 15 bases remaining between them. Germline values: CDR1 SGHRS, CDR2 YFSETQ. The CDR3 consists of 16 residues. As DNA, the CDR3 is TGCGCCAGCAGCTTGCGGACTCGGGAGCGTACCGGGGAGCTGTTTTTT. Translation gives CASSLRTRERTGELFF.

The CDR3 loop is CASSLYGDSFWDEQFF. In nucleotides, the CDR3 is TGTGCCAGCAGCCTTTACGGGGACAGTTTTTGGGATGAGCAGTTCTTC. The V gene is TRBV11-2, the J gene TRBJ2-1, with 7 bases fitting TRBD1. The CDR3 sequence is 16 residues long. After removal of 5 bases from V and 8 bases from J, the junction contained 15 bases not matched to a gene. CDR1 is SGHAT and CDR2 is FQNNGV in the germline V gene.

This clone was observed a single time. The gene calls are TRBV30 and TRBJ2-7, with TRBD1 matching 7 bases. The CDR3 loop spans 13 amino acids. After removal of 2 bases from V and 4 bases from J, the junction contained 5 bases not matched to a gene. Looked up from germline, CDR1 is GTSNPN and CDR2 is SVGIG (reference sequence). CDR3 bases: TGTGCCTGGAGTAGGACAGGCCCATACGAGCAGTACTTC. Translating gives CAWSRTGPYEQYF.

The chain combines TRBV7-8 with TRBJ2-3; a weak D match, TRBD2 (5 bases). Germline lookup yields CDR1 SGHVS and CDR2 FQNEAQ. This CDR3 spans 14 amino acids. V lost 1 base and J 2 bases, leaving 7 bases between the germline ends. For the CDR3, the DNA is TGTGCCAGCAGCTTAGGGGAGCTCACAGATACGCAGTATTTT. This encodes CASSLGELTDTQYF.

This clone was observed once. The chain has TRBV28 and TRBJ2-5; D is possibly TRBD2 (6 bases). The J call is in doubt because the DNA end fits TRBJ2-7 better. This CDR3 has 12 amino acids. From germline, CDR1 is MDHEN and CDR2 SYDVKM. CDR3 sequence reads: CASSWGDGEQYF. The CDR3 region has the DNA TGTGCCAGCAGTTGGGGGGATGGCGAGCAGTACTTC.

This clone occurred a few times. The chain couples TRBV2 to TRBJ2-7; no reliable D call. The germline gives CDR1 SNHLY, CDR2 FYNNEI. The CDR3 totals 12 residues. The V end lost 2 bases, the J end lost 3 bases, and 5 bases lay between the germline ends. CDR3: CASSEQDYEQYF. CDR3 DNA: TGTGCCAGCAGTGAACAGGACTACGAGCAGTACTTC.

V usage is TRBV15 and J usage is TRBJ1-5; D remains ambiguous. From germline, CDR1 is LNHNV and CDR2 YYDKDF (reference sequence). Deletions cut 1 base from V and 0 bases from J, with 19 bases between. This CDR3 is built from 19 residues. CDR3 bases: TGTGCCACCAGCAGAGTAGGCCAATTCTCAGGTTATAGCAATCAGCCCCAGCATTTT. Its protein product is CATSRVGQFSGYSNQPQHF. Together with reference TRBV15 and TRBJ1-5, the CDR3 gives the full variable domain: DAMVIQNPRYQVTQFGKPVTLSCSQTLNHNVMYWYQQKSSQAPKLLFHYYDKDFNNEADTPDNFQSRRPNTSFCFLDIRSPGLGDTAMYLCATSRVGQFSGYSNQPQHFGDGTRLSIL.

The CDR3 bases are TGTGCCTGGAACCCGGGACAGACGATCTATGGCTACACCTTC. Residues: CAWNPGQTIYGYTF. The chain has TRBV30 and TRBJ1-2; 7 nucleotides agree with TRBD1. CDR3 length equals 14 residues. From germline, CDR1 is GTSNPN and CDR2 SVGIG (reference sequence). After removal of 4 bases from V and 4 bases from J, the junction contained 9 bases not matched to a gene.

The CDR3: CASSYNAGTGANVLTF. In DNA form, the CDR3 reads TGTGCCAGCAGCTACAACGCCGGGACTGGGGCCAACGTCCTGACTTTC. This rearrangement joins TRBV7-2 to TRBJ2-6; D possibly corresponds to TRBD2 (5 bases). Germline CDR1 reads SGHTA; CDR2 reads FQGNSA. Trimming shortened V by 4 bases and J by 2 bases, and 12 bases separated the two germline ends. The CDR3 runs to 16 residues. Using reference TRBV7-2 and TRBJ2-6 for the parts outside the CDR3, the full variable domain is GAGVSQSPSNKVTEKGKDVELRCDPISGHTALYWYRQSLGQGLEFLIYFQGNSAPDKSGLPSDRFSAERTGGSVSTLTIQRTQQEDSAVYLCASSYNAGTGANVLTFGAGSRLTVL.

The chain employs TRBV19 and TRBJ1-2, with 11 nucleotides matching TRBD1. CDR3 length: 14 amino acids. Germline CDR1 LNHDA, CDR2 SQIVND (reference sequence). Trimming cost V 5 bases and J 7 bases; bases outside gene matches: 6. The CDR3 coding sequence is TGTGCCAGTAGTCCCGGACAGGGGGCAACTGGCTACACCTTC. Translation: CASSPGQGATGYTF.